The rows below give T cell receptor beta chains drawn from one sample of a study of T cells after yellow fever vaccination. One entry per CDR3 protein results from TCRdb running MiXCR on the 5' RACE reads. Among tens of thousands of distinct CDR3 sequences listed, roughly a tenth were seen once. Sequenced material: PBMCs, either bulk or a sorted T-cell subset (CD4+, CD8+, memory, or dextramer-sorted; not recorded which), taken around 15 days after the first yellow fever vaccination. The receptors originated from a man between 18 and 35 years old who received the YFV17D yellow fever vaccine. CDR3s include the opening cysteine and the closing phenylalanine or tryptophan. Each record gives: CDR3 DNA, CDR3 protein, V gene, D gene, J gene, clone size. D genes are given only for firm matches. The size entry gives once, few, many or a size class.

CDR3 DNA: TGTGCCACCAGTGTCCGGGACTCTGAAAAACTGTTTTTT
CDR3 protein: CATSVRDSEKLFF
V gene: TRBV24-1
D gene: -
J gene: TRBJ1-4
clone size: many

CDR3 DNA: TGCAGTGCTAGACACCGGGGGGATCAAGGAAAACTGTTTTTT
CDR3 protein: CSARHRGDQGKLFF
V gene: TRBV20-1
D gene: -
J gene: TRBJ1-4
clone size: many

CDR3 DNA: TGTGCCAGCAGTGACTCGACTAGCGGGCCAGATACGCAGTATTTT
CDR3 protein: CASSDSTSGPDTQYF
V gene: TRBV6-4
D gene: TRBD2
J gene: TRBJ2-3
clone size: many

CDR3 DNA: TGTGCCAGCAGCCGAGAGGGGAGGGGGGGCACCCCAGCGACAGATACGCAGTATTTT
CDR3 protein: CASSREGRGGTPATDTQYF
V gene: TRBV11-2
D gene: -
J gene: TRBJ2-3
clone size: many

CDR3 DNA: TGTGCCAGCAGCATACATAAGGAGACCCAGTACTTC
CDR3 protein: CASSIHKETQYF
V gene: TRBV7-2
D gene: -
J gene: TRBJ2-5
clone size: many

CDR3 DNA: TGTGCCAGCAGTCCCAATTACCTGAACACTGAAGCTTTCTTT
CDR3 protein: CASSPNYLNTEAFF
V gene: TRBV12-3/TRBV12-4
D gene: -
J gene: TRBJ1-1
clone size: many

CDR3 DNA: TGCGCCAGCAGCCAAGAAGATGGAGGTAGCACAGATACGCAGTATTTT
CDR3 protein: CASSQEDGGSTDTQYF
V gene: TRBV4-3
D gene: -
J gene: TRBJ2-3
clone size: many

CDR3 DNA: TGTGCCAGCAGTTACTCGACAGGGGGCTACGAGCAGTACTTC
CDR3 protein: CASSYSTGGYEQYF
V gene: TRBV6-2/TRBV6-3
D gene: TRBD1
J gene: TRBJ2-7
clone size: many

CDR3 DNA: TGTGCCAGCAGTTTATTGCCTGGAAACACCATATATTTT
CDR3 protein: CASSLLPGNTIYF
V gene: TRBV27
D gene: -
J gene: TRBJ1-3
clone size: many

CDR3 DNA: TGTGCCAGCACAGGACAGGGGCTCCAAGTTGTGGATACGCAGTATTTT
CDR3 protein: CASTGQGLQVVDTQYF
V gene: TRBV6-1
D gene: TRBD1
J gene: TRBJ2-3
clone size: many

CDR3 DNA: TGTGCCACCAGTGATTTACAAGGTGCCGAAGAGACCCAGTACTTC
CDR3 protein: CATSDLQGAEETQYF
V gene: TRBV24-1
D gene: -
J gene: TRBJ2-5
clone size: many